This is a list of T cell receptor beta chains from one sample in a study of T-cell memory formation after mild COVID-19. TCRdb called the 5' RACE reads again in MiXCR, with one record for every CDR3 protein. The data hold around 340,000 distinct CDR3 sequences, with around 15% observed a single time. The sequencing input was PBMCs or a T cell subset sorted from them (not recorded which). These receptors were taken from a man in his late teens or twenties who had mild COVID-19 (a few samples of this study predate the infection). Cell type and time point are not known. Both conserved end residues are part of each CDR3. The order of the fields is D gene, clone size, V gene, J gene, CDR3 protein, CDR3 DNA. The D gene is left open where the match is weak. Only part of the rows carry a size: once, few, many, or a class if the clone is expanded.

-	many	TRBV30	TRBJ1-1	CAWSVGAGNTEAFF	TGTGCCTGGAGTGTAGGAGCGGGGAACACTGAAGCTTTCTTT
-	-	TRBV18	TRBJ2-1	CASSNSSYNEQFF	TGTGCCAGCTCAAACAGCTCCTACAATGAGCAGTTCTTC
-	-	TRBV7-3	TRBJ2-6	CASSLMGPGPYTGANVLTF	TGTGCCAGCAGCTTAATGGGCCCGGGACCCTACACAGGGGCCAACGTCCTGACTTTC
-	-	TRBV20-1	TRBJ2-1	CSALAERNEQFF	TGCAGTGCCCTTGCGGAACGGAATGAGCAGTTCTTC
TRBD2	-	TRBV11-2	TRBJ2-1	CASSNTSGGPTNEQFF	TGTGCCAGCAGCAACACTAGCGGGGGGCCAACTAATGAGCAGTTCTTC
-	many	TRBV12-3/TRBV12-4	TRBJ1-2	CASRPGSNYGYTF	TGTGCCAGCAGACCGGGATCTAACTATGGCTACACCTTC
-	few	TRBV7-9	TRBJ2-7	CASSRTVSSYEQYF	TGTGCCAGCAGCCGGACAGTTAGCTCCTACGAGCAGTACTTC
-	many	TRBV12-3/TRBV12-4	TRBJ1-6	CASTLGARESHSPLHF	TGTGCCAGCACCTTAGGGGCCCGGGAGTCCCATTCACCCCTCCACTTT
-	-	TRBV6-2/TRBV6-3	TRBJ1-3	CASSPGSYLGNTIYF	TGTGCCAGCAGCCCCGGCTCCTACCTTGGAAACACCATATATTTT
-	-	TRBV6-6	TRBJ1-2	CASSYRTVSYGYTF	TGTGCCAGCAGTTACAGGACAGTGTCCTATGGCTACACCTTC
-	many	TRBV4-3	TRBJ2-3	CASSQGVSDTQYF	TGCGCCAGCAGCCAAGGGGTTTCAGATACGCAGTATTTT
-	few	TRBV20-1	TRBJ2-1	CSATPSGTNQFF	TGCAGTGCAACTCCGTCGGGAACGAATCAGTTCTTC
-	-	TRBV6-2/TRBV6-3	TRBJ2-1	CASTLALRIPPSLFF	TGTGCCAGCACCTTGGCGTTACGGATTCCACCGAGTCTGTTCTTC
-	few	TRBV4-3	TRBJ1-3	CASSQEAGRSSGNTIYF	TGCGCCAGCAGCCAAGAGGCAGGCCGGAGCTCTGGAAACACCATATATTTT
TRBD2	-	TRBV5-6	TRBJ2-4	CASSLAPAGGNIQYF	TGTGCCAGCAGCTTGGCCCCAGCGGGGGGAAACATTCAGTACTTC
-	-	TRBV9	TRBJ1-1	CASSVGSPLNTEAFF	TGTGCCAGCAGCGTAGGATCTCCCTTGAACACTGAAGCTTTCTTT
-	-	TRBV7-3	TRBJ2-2	CASSQNRQTAYTGELFF	TGTGCCAGCAGTCAAAACAGACAGACGGCCTACACCGGGGAGCTGTTTTTT
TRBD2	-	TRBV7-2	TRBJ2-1	CASSLGRGGRNEQFF	TGTGCCAGCAGCTTAGGGCGGGGGGGTCGTAATGAGCAGTTCTTC
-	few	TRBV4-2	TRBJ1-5	CASSQAQGSDQPQHF	TGTGCCAGCAGCCAAGCCCAGGGGTCGGATCAGCCCCAGCATTTT
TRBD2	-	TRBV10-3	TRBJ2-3	CAISESVASGASTDTQYF	TGTGCCATCAGTGAGTCGGTCGCTAGCGGGGCTAGCACAGATACGCAGTATTTT
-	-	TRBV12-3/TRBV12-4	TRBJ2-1	CASRGLHSYNEQFF	TGTGCCAGCAGGGGACTTCACTCCTACAATGAGCAGTTCTTC